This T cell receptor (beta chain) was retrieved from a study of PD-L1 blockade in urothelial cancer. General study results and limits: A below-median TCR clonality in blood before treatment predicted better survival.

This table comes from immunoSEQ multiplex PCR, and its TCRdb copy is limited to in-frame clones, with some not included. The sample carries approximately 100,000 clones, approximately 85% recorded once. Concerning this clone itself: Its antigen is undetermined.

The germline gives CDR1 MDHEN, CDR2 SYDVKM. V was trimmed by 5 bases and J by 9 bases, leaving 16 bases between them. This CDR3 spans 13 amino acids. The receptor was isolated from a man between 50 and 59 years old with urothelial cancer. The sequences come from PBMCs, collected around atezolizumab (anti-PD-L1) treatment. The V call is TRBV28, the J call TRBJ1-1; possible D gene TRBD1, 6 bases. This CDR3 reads CASSQNREGKAFF. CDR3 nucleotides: TGTGCCAGCAGTCAAAACAGGGAGGGGAAAGCTTTCTTT. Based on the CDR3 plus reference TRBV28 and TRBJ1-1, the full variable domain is DVKVTQSSRYLVKRTGEKVFLECVQDMDHENMFWYRQDPGLGLRLIYFSYDVKMKEKGDIPEGYSVSREKKERFSLILESASTNQTSMYLCASSQNREGKAFFGQGTRLTVV.